One sample yielded the 27 T cell receptor beta chains listed below, sequenced in a study of blood T cell repertoires in COVID-19. Some clones are missing from TCRdb's copy, which holds only in-frame ones; the method was immunoSEQ multiplex PCR. This table holds about 94,000 clones, roughly four fifths found once. Sequencing was performed on peripheral blood. These receptors originate from a man in his fifties or sixties with acute or convalescent COVID-19.

The genes are TRBV12-5 and TRBJ1-5, with D unresolved. The V gene lost 6 bases and the J gene lost 0 bases, with 18 bases spanning the gap. There are 17 residues in the CDR3. CDR1 and CDR2 (germline): LGHNT, FRNRAP. The DNA of the CDR3 is TGTGCTAGTGGCCCAGAAGTGGCATATGATAGCAATCAGCCCCAGCATTTT. Translating it yields CASGPEVAYDSNQPQHF. Full variable domain (outside the CDR3, taken from reference TRBV12-5 and TRBJ1-5): DARVTQTPRHKVTEMGQEVTMRCQPILGHNTVFWYRQTMMQGLELLAYFRNRAPLDDSGMPKDRFSAEMPDATLATLKIQPSEPRDSAVYFCASGPEVAYDSNQPQHFGDGTRLSIL.

The J gene is TRBJ2-7, the V gene TRBV6-6; weak D call: TRBD1 (5 bases). This CDR3 region has 14 residues. From germline, CDR1 is MNHNY and CDR2 SVGAGI (reference sequence). V was cut by 6 bases and J by 2 bases, with 14 bases left in between. CDR3 nucleotide sequence: TGTGCCAGCAGACCCTCTGACAGCACCTACGAGCAGTACTTC. Its translation is CASRPSDSTYEQYF.

Only one count was recorded for this clone. The rearrangement uses TRBV19 and TRBJ1-4, with TRBD1 as a possible D gene (6 bases). V was pared by 5 bases and J by 6 bases, with 19 bases between. Germline V gene data show CDR1 as LNHDA and CDR2 as SQIVND (reference sequence). The CDR3 runs 16 residues. This CDR3 is CASSRTVTMAHEKLFF. DNA of the CDR3: TGTGCCAGTAGTCGGACAGTAACTATGGCACATGAAAAACTGTTTTTT.

The chain is built from TRBV27 and TRBJ1-4, with no clear D. Trimming shortened V by 2 bases and J by 0 bases, and 19 bases separated the two germline ends. This CDR3 region has 19 residues. Per germline, CDR1 MNHEY and CDR2 SMNVEV (reference sequence). CDR3 protein: CASSLRAWWEDATNEKLFF. The CDR3 DNA reads as TGTGCCAGCAGTTTAAGGGCGTGGTGGGAGGATGCAACTAATGAAAAACTGTTTTTT.

The rearrangement joins TRBV11-2 to TRBJ2-5; tentative D call: TRBD1 (5 bases). The CDR3 runs 16 residues. Trimming pared 0 bases from V and 5 bases from J, leaving 16 bases between. Germline values: CDR1 SGHAT, CDR2 FQNNGV. The CDR3 coding sequence is TGTGCCAGCAGCTTAGATGTTTCAGGGAAAAGGGAGACCCAGTACTTC. Its translation: CASSLDVSGKRETQYF.

The chain has TRBV7-3 and TRBJ1-2, with 10 bases lining up with TRBD1. The V gene's germline CDR1 is SGHTA and CDR2 FQGTGA. CDR3 length: 14 residues. V lost 5 bases and J lost 6; bases outside the gene matches: 6. CDR3: CASSISGTGDGYTF. DNA for the CDR3: TGTGCCAGCAGCATCTCCGGGACAGGGGATGGCTACACCTTC. The full variable domain, its missing parts supplied by reference TRBV7-3 and TRBJ1-2, is GAGVSQTPSNKVTEKGKYVELRCDPISGHTALYWYRQSLGQGPEFLIYFQGTGAADDSGLPNDRFFAVRPEGSVSTLKIQRTERGDSAVYLCASSISGTGDGYTFGSGTRLTVV.

This sequence joins TRBV25-1 and TRBJ1-1; unclear D gene. Germline loops: CDR1 MGHDK, CDR2 SYGVNS. Trimming removed 5 bases at V and 6 bases at J, with 16 bases between. This CDR3 is built from 14 residues. CDR3 in amino acids: CASSPHRRSAEAFF. CDR3 DNA: TGTGCCAGCAGTCCTCATCGGAGAAGCGCTGAAGCTTTCTTT. Looking up the rest from reference TRBV25-1 and TRBJ1-1 gives the full variable domain: EADIYQTPRYLVIGTGKKITLECSQTMGHDKMYWYQQDPGMELHLIHYSYGVNSTEKGDLSSESTVSRIRTEHFPLTLESARPSHTSQYLCASSPHRRSAEAFFGQGTRLTVV.

The V and J genes are TRBV27 and TRBJ1-5; TRBD1 is a possible D gene (5 bases). The CDR3 loop spans 16 amino acids. The V gene lost 4 bases and the J gene lost 2 bases, with 15 bases spanning the gap. Germline lookup yields CDR1 MNHEY and CDR2 SMNVEV (reference sequence). CDR3 region: CASSSGGTWGNQPQHF. The CDR3 DNA follows: TGTGCCAGCAGTTCCGGGGGTACCTGGGGCAATCAGCCCCAGCATTTT.

The sample holds a few counts of this clone. The gene calls are TRBV5-8 and TRBJ1-5, with D hard to call. Germline V CDR1 and CDR2: SGHTS, YDEGEE. This CDR3 is built from 15 residues. The V end lost 0 bases, the J end lost 0 bases, and 7 bases lay between the germline ends. The CDR3 sequence is CASSLVRDSNQPQHF. The CDR3 coding sequence is TGTGCCAGCAGCTTGGTGCGGGATAGCAATCAGCCCCAGCATTTT.

The chain uses TRBV5-6 and TRBJ2-7; TRBD1 aligns across 10 bases. The CDR3 runs to 15 residues. In germline, CDR1 is SGHDT, CDR2 YYEEEE. The V gene end was trimmed by 2 bases and the J gene end by 7 bases; junction bases not matched to a gene: 9. The CDR3 region is CASSFAGQGIGEQYF. CDR3 sequence (DNA): TGTGCCAGCAGCTTCGCGGGACAGGGGATTGGGGAGCAGTACTTC. The full variable domain, with the rest looked up from reference TRBV5-6 and TRBJ2-7, is DAGVTQSPTHLIKTRGQQVTLRCSPKSGHDTVSWYQQALGQGPQFIFQYYEEEERQRGNFPDRFSGHQFPNYSSELNVNALLLGDSALYLCASSFAGQGIGEQYFGPGTRLTVT.

The V call is TRBV4-1, the J call TRBJ1-3; TRBD1 matches at 9 bases. Germline V gives CDR1 MGHRA, CDR2 YSYEKL. The length of the CDR3 is 15 residues. Trimming took 0 bases from V and 7 from J; bases not matched to a gene: 4. DNA of the CDR3: TGCGCCAGCAGCCAAGATTGGGACAGGGTGAACACCATATATTTT. Its translation: CASSQDWDRVNTIYF.

The chain couples TRBV29-1 to TRBJ1-2, with 8 bases that match TRBD1. Germline CDR1 is SQVTM and CDR2 is ANQGSEA. With 0 bases clipped from V and 2 bases from J, the junction kept 5 bases outside the gene matches. There are 15 residues in the CDR3. Here the CDR3 reads CSVEDDRGFNYGYTF. The CDR3 coding sequence is TGCAGCGTTGAAGATGACAGGGGTTTCAACTATGGCTACACCTTC.

This chain joins TRBV4-3 and TRBJ2-7, with 8 bases aligning to TRBD1. Trimming took 1 base from V and 4 from J; bases not matched to a gene: 6. Per the germline V gene, CDR1 is LGHNA and CDR2 is YSLEER. There are 15 residues in the CDR3. The CDR3 coding sequence is TGCGCCAGCAGCCAAGGGACAGGGTGGCGTTACGAGCAGTACTTC. Protein product: CASSQGTGWRYEQYF.

The chain carries TRBV5-1 and TRBJ1-6, with D unresolved. The CDR3 extends over 15 amino acids. Germline-derived CDR1 and CDR2 are SGHRS and YFSETQ. V was shortened by 5 bases and J by 0 bases, with 9 bases between the two germline ends. Here the CDR3 DNA reads TGCGCCAGCAGATGGTCGAGCTCCTATAATTCACCCCTCCACTTT. It yields the protein CASRWSSSYNSPLHF.

The gene calls are TRBV5-6 and TRBJ1-1, with D perhaps matching TRBD1 (6 bases). Trimming left V 0 bases short and J 5 bases short, with 8 bases between. In germline, CDR1 is SGHDT, CDR2 YYEEEE. CDR3 length: 13 amino acids. CDR3 sequence reads: CASSLDRETEAFF. In nucleotides, the CDR3 is TGTGCCAGCAGCTTGGACAGGGAGACTGAAGCTTTCTTT.

The chain combines TRBV4-1 with TRBJ2-7; TRBD2 agrees at 10 bases. After removal of 2 bases from V and 6 bases from J, the junction contained 4 bases not matched to a gene. The CDR3 runs 14 residues. CDR1 and CDR2 from the germline V gene are MGHRA and YSYEKL. The CDR3 DNA sequence: TGCGCCAGCAGCCAAAGCGGGGGGGCTATCGAGCAGTACTTC. Its translation: CASSQSGGAIEQYF.

The chain joins TRBV4-1 to TRBJ2-7, with D maybe TRBD2 (6 bases). CDR1 is MGHRA and CDR2 is YSYEKL in the germline V gene. This CDR3 spans 15 amino acids. Trimming took off 3 bases at V and 7 bases at J, with 19 bases between the two ends. The chain's CDR3 is CASSQTSPGEREQYF. The CDR3 region has the DNA TGCGCCAGCAGCCAGACTAGTCCTGGGGAGAGAGAGCAGTACTTC.

The J gene is TRBJ2-4, the V gene TRBV19, with no clear D. Trimming left V 5 bases short and J 3 bases short, with 20 bases between. The CDR3 is 17 amino acids. Germline V gene data show CDR1 as LNHDA and CDR2 as SQIVND (reference sequence). CDR3 DNA: TGTGCCAGTAGTGCCCAAACTTCAAATTTAGACAAAAACATTCAGTACTTC. Its protein product is CASSAQTSNLDKNIQYF.

This clone turned up a few times. V usage is TRBV25-1 and J usage is TRBJ1-4; tentatively, D is TRBD1 (5 bases). Per the germline V gene, CDR1 is MGHDK and CDR2 is SYGVNS. The germline V and J ends were trimmed by 3 bases and 7 bases, with 12 bases remaining between them. The CDR3 contains 14 residues. CDR3: CASSDPGGSEKLFF. The CDR3 DNA reads as TGTGCCAGCAGTGATCCGGGGGGGAGTGAAAAACTGTTTTTT. The whole variable domain, remainder taken from reference TRBV25-1 and TRBJ1-4, is EADIYQTPRYLVIGTGKKITLECSQTMGHDKMYWYQQDPGMELHLIHYSYGVNSTEKGDLSSESTVSRIRTEHFPLTLESARPSHTSQYLCASSDPGGSEKLFFGSGTQLSVL.

The chain is built from TRBV19 and TRBJ1-2, with TRBD1 identical over 8 bases. The CDR3 extends over 13 amino acids. From germline, CDR1 is LNHDA and CDR2 SQIVND (reference sequence). J lost 6 bases, V lost 7 bases, and 7 bases had no gene match. Here the CDR3 reads CASTKTGVHGYTF. For the CDR3, the DNA is TGTGCCAGTACTAAGACAGGGGTCCATGGCTACACCTTC.

This chain links TRBV5-1 with TRBJ1-1; maybe TRBD1 (6 bases). Trimming took off 3 bases at V and 5 bases at J, with 17 bases between the two ends. The length of the CDR3 is 15 residues. The germline gives CDR1 SGHRS, CDR2 YFSETQ. The CDR3: CASSYNLEGGTEAFF. The CDR3 bases are TGCGCCAGCAGCTACAACCTAGAGGGGGGGACTGAAGCTTTCTTT.

V is TRBV19 and J is TRBJ2-1, with a tentative D call TRBD1 (6 bases). Germline-derived CDR1 and CDR2 are LNHDA and SQIVND (reference sequence). Trimming took 3 bases from V and 7 from J, leaving 10 bases between them. The CDR3 extends over 13 amino acids. DNA for the CDR3: TGTGCCAGTAGTATTTCCAGGGGTAATGAGCAGTTCTTC. Translated: CASSISRGNEQFF.

This chain joins TRBV10-3 and TRBJ2-1; a possible D gene is TRBD2 (6 bases). CDR3 length equals 18 residues. The germline V gene encodes CDR1 ENHRY and CDR2 SYGVKD. The ends were cut back, 9 bases at V and 0 bases at J, with 24 bases in the middle. This CDR3 reads CAISLALVGGDSYNEQFF. The DNA of the CDR3 is TGTGCCATTTCTTTGGCCCTTGTGGGGGGTGACTCCTACAATGAGCAGTTCTTC.

The count of this clone is one. This CDR3 reads CASSFLGGAEETQYF. The DNA for the CDR3 is TGTGCCAGCAGCTTCCTCGGGGGGGCCGAGGAGACCCAGTACTTC. This chain joins TRBV7-3 and TRBJ2-5, with 8 bases aligning to TRBD2. Unmatched junction bases numbered 8, after V lost 3 bases and J lost 5 bases. CDR3 length: 15 residues. CDR1 is SGHTA and CDR2 is FQGTGA in the germline V gene. Together with reference TRBV7-3 and TRBJ2-5, the CDR3 gives the full variable domain: GAGVSQTPSNKVTEKGKYVELRCDPISGHTALYWYRQSLGQGPEFLIYFQGTGAADDSGLPNDRFFAVRPEGSVSTLKIQRTERGDSAVYLCASSFLGGAEETQYFGPGTRLLVL.

The chain's CDR3 is CASSNRGLTEAFF. Written as DNA, the CDR3 is TGTGCCAGCAGCAACAGGGGGCTCACTGAAGCTTTCTTT. The chain couples TRBV12-3 or TRBV12-4 to TRBJ1-1; TRBD1 matches 9 bases. The CDR3 loop spans 13 amino acids. Unmatched junction bases numbered 3, after V lost 6 bases and J lost 4 bases.

This clone was counted a few times. The V and J genes are TRBV13 and TRBJ1-5; D call uncertain. Germline lookup yields CDR1 PRHDT and CDR2 FYEKMQ (reference sequence). The CDR3 is 18 amino acids. V shed 1 base and J shed 0 bases, with 16 bases lying between them. The CDR3 reads CASSLAPVRPNSNQPQHF. CDR3 coding DNA: TGTGCCAGCAGCTTAGCCCCAGTCCGTCCGAATAGCAATCAGCCCCAGCATTTT.

The chain carries TRBV5-1 and TRBJ1-2, with 10 bases that match TRBD1. The V gene end was trimmed by 9 bases and the J gene end by 4 bases; junction bases not matched to a gene: 6. CDR1 and CDR2 (germline): SGHRS, YFSETQ. The CDR3 runs to 13 residues. CDR3 coding DNA: TGCGCCACCGAGACAGGGGGCGGCTATGGCTACACCTTC. It encodes CATETGGGYGYTF.